This passage covers 12 T cell receptor beta chains from one sample sequenced in a study of patients and donors after allogeneic stem cell transplantation (dated by TCRdb to 2020 to 2022). The library was generated by RT-PCR. The sample was run on a NextSeq 550. TCRdb ran its own pipeline on the public reads, namely fastp trimming at Q25 and MiXCR clone calling, and kept in-frame beta chains. For every CDR3 protein sequence, its rows merge into one entry that carries the most common genes and DNA. The sample records around 150,000 distinct CDR3 sequences, about a third of which are singletons. The ten biggest clones cover 40% to 55% of the sample. The sample taken for sequencing was blood, either unsorted or a sorted T cell fraction (not recorded which). The receptors derive from a human donor who was either an allogeneic HSCT recipient or a stem cell or donor lymphocyte infusion donor (not recorded which). It is not recorded whose cells these are; they may come from a transplant donor.

In nucleotides, the CDR3 is TGTGCCAGCAGATTCACAGGGATTCGCAATCAGCCCCAGCATTTT. This gives the protein CASRFTGIRNQPQHF. The V and J genes are TRBV6-1 and TRBJ1-5; weak D call: TRBD1 (6 bases). This CDR3 has 15 amino acids. The ends were cut back, 6 bases at V and 2 bases at J, with 14 bases in the middle. Germline lookup yields CDR1 MNHNS and CDR2 SASEGT.

This clonotype occurred a few times. This CDR3 reads CASSFDSALTYEQYV. Written as DNA, the CDR3 is TGTGCCAGCAGTTTCGACAGCGCGCTAACCTACGAGCAGTACGTC. The chain uses TRBV12-3 or TRBV12-4 and TRBJ2-7; D possibly corresponds to TRBD1 (5 bases). CDR3 length: 15 residues. V dropped 3 bases and J dropped 2 bases, with 14 bases sitting between them.

This clonotype was found a few times. The gene calls are TRBV9 and TRBJ1-6; maybe TRBD1 (5 bases). Germline CDR1 is SGDLS and CDR2 is YYNGEE. The V end was cut by 4 bases, the J end by 3 bases, with 11 bases between. The CDR3 spans 15 residues. The CDR3 loop is CASSLTDIYNSPLHF. CDR3 nucleotides: TGTGCCAGCAGCCTTACGGACATCTATAATTCACCCCTCCACTTT.

This clonotype was recorded only once. J is TRBJ1-1 and V is TRBV29-1; possibly TRBD1 for D (6 bases). The V gene's germline CDR1 is SQVTM and CDR2 ANQGSEA. The length of the CDR3 is 12 residues. The CDR3 here is CTVGGRSTEAFF. The DNA for the CDR3 is TGCACCGTGGGGGGGCGCAGCACTGAAGCTTTCTTT.

This clonotype was detected only a few times. The V and J genes are TRBV20-1 and TRBJ2-5, with 9 bases fitting TRBD2. Trimming at V came to 5 bases and at J to 2 bases, leaving 9 bases not matched to a gene. The CDR3 covers 15 residues. Per the germline V gene, CDR1 is DFQATT and CDR2 is SNEGSKA (reference sequence). CDR3 amino acids: CSAAQPTSGQETQYF. The CDR3 DNA is TGCAGTGCTGCCCAACCGACTAGCGGACAAGAGACCCAGTACTTC.

The rearrangement joins TRBV5-1 to TRBJ1-5; D remains ambiguous. Trimming shortened V by 4 bases and J by 3 bases, and 14 bases separated the two germline ends. CDR1 is SGHRS and CDR2 is YFSETQ in the germline V gene. The CDR3 totals 15 residues. The CDR3 DNA reads as TGCGCCAGCAGCCCCGACCCTGGACTCAATCAGCCCCAGCATTTT. Residues: CASSPDPGLNQPQHF. The full variable domain, in which reference TRBV5-1 and TRBJ1-5 provide the parts outside the CDR3, is KAGVTQTPRYLIKTRGQQVTLSCSPISGHRSVSWYQQTPGQGLQFLFEYFSETQRNKGNFPGRFSGRQFSNSRSEMNVSTLELGDSALYLCASSPDPGLNQPQHFGDGTRLSIL.

The rearrangement uses TRBV15 and TRBJ2-7; D gene uncertain. Germline V gene sequence: CDR1 LNHNV, CDR2 YYDKDF (reference sequence). V gave up 3 bases and J gave up 0 bases, with 9 bases separating them. This CDR3 has 14 residues. CDR3 coding DNA: TGTGCCACCAGCAGGGGGTTAGGCTCCTACGAGCAGTACTTC. This codes for CATSRGLGSYEQYF.

This clonotype has more than one count but fewer than ten. The V gene is TRBV9, the J gene TRBJ1-3; D remains ambiguous. This CDR3 contains 14 residues. V gave up 3 bases and J gave up 3 bases, with 10 bases separating them. Germline values: CDR1 SGDLS, CDR2 YYNGEE. This CDR3 reads CASSGTANGNTIYF. The CDR3 DNA sequence: TGTGCCAGCAGCGGGACGGCAAATGGAAACACCATATATTTT.

This clonotype was seen a few times. The chain joins TRBV4-2 to TRBJ1-5, with unresolved D. CDR3 length: 16 residues. Germline V lookup: CDR1 LGHNA, CDR2 YNFKEQ. The ends were cut back, 0 bases at V and 0 bases at J, with 9 bases in the middle. Here the CDR3 reads CASSQERSNSNQPQHF. CDR3 DNA sequence: TGTGCCAGCAGCCAAGAACGATCAAATAGCAATCAGCCCCAGCATTTT.

The rearrangement links TRBV11-2 to TRBJ1-5; D not certain. This CDR3 contains 15 residues. V was cut by 4 bases and J by 9 bases, with 19 bases left in between. In germline, CDR1 is SGHAT, CDR2 FQNNGV. The CDR3 sequence: CASSSAPGAAVPQHF. The CDR3 bases are TGTGCCAGCAGCTCGGCCCCCGGAGCCGCGGTGCCCCAGCATTTT.

V gene TRBV24-1 combines with J gene TRBJ2-1; the D is unclear. Trimming removed 9 bases from V and 6 bases from J, with 8 bases in between. The CDR3 sequence is 11 residues long. Germline lookup yields CDR1 KGHDR and CDR2 SFDVKD. For the CDR3, the DNA is TGTGCCACCCCCACCGGCAATGAGCAGTTCTTC. Amino acids: CATPTGNEQFF.

This clonotype came up a few times. The rearrangement uses TRBV27 and TRBJ1-6; no clear D. Germline CDR1 is MNHEY and CDR2 is SMNVEV (reference sequence). Trimming took 3 bases from V and 0 from J, leaving 12 bases between them. The CDR3 contains 17 residues. CDR3 protein: CASSFLGLRSYNSPLHF. The CDR3 coding sequence is TGTGCCAGCAGTTTTTTGGGGTTACGCTCCTATAATTCACCCCTCCACTTT.